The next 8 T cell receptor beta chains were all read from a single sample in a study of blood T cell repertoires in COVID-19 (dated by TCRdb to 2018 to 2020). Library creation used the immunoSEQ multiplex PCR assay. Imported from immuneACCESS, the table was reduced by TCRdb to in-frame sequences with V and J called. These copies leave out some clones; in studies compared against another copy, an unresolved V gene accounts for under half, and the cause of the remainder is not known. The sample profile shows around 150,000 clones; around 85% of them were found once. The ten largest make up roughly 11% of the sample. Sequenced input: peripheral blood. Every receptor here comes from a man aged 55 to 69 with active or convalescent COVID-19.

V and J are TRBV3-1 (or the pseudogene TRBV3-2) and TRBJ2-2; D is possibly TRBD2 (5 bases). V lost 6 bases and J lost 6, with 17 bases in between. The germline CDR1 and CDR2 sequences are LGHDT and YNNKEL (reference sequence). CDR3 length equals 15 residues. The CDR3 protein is CASSRMGRGAGELFF. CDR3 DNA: TGTGCCAGCAGTCGAATGGGGAGAGGCGCCGGGGAGCTGTTTTTT.

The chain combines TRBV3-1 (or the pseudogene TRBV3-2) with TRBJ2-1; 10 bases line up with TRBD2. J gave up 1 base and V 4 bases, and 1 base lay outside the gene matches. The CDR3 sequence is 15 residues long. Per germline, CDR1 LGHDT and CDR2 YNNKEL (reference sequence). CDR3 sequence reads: CASSPSGRSYNEQFF. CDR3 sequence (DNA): TGTGCCAGCAGCCCTAGCGGGAGATCCTACAATGAGCAGTTCTTC.

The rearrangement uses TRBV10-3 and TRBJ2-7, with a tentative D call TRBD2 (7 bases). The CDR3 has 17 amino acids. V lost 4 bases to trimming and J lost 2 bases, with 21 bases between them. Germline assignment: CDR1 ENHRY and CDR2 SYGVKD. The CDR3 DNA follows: TGTGCCATCAGTGCATACCAGTCGTCGGGGGGCCCCTACGAGCAGTACTTC. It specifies CAISAYQSSGGPYEQYF.

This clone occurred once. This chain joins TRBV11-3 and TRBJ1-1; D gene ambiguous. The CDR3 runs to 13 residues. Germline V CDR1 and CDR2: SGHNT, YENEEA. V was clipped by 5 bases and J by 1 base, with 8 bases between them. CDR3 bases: TGTGCCAGCAGCACTCAGGCGAACACTGAAGCTTTCTTT. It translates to CASSTQANTEAFF.

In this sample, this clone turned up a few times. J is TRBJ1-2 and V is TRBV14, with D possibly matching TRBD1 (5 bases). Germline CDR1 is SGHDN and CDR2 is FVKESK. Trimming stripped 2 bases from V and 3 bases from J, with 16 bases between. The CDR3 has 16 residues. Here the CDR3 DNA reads TGTGCCAGCAGCCAAATAGCGGGGGGATTGGACTATGGCTACACCTTC. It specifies CASSQIAGGLDYGYTF.

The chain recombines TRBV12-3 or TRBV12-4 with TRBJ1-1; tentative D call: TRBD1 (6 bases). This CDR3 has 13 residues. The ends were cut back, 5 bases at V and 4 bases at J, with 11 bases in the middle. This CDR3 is CASSTGMATEAFF. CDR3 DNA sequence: TGTGCCAGCAGTACAGGGATGGCCACTGAAGCTTTCTTT.

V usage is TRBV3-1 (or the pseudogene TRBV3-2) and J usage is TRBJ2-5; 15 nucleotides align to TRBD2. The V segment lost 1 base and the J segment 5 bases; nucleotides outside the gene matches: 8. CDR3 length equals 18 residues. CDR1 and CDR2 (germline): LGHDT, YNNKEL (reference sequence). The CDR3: CASSQGGTSGGKRETQYF. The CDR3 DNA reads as TGTGCCAGCAGCCAAGGAGGGACTAGCGGGGGGAAGAGGGAGACCCAGTACTTC.

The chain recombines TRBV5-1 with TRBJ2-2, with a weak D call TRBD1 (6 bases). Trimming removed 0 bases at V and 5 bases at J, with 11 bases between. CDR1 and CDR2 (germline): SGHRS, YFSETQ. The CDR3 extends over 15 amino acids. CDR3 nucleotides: TGCGCCAGCAGCTTGGGGGAACAGGGTACCGGGGAGCTGTTTTTT. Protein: CASSLGEQGTGELFF.